The 7 T cell receptor beta chains reported below all come from one sample, sequenced in a study of read filtering for tumor transcriptome and immune sequencing. This library used 300 to 500 ng RNA and molecular barcoded adaptors spanning alpha/delta and beta/gamma chains. TCRdb redid the calling of the reads with MiXCR, one entry per CDR3 protein. This repertoire shows 35,000 to 40,000 distinct CDR3 sequences, approximately 15% found once; its top ten account for around 19%. Sequenced input: a population of CD138-negative cells sorted from bone marrow. The receptors stem from a donor aged 40 or over with multiple myeloma.

Of note for this clonotype: A much larger clone differs from this one at a single base, so this may be a read error. The chain joins TRBV12-3 or TRBV12-4 to TRBJ2-5; D perhaps matches TRBD1 (6 bases). The length of the CDR3 is 12 residues. V lost 10 bases to trimming and J lost 0 bases, with 9 bases between them. CDR3 in amino acids: CATGQHQETQYF. DNA for the CDR3: TGTGCCACAGGACAGCACCAAGAGACCCAGTACTTC.

This clonotype was seen ten or more times. CDR3 protein: CASSCDSEVQYF. The CDR3, as DNA: TGTGCCAGCAGCTGTGACAGCGAAGTTCAGTACTTC. The genes are TRBV7-9 and TRBJ2-4, with a tentative D call TRBD1 (5 bases). The germline V gene encodes CDR1 SEHNR and CDR2 FQNEAQ (reference sequence). Deletions cut 4 bases from V and 11 bases from J, with 12 bases between. The CDR3 runs to 12 residues.

This clonotype was counted ten times or more. This chain links TRBV20-1 with TRBJ1-6; D gene uncertain. This CDR3 has 14 amino acids. Trimming took off 1 base at V and 9 bases at J, with 13 bases between the two ends. Germline V CDR1 and CDR2: DFQATT, SNEGSKA (reference sequence). CDR3 protein: CSARALTFGSPLHF. DNA of the CDR3: TGCAGTGCTAGAGCCCTTACATTCGGTTCACCCCTCCACTTT.

Only a few counts were recorded for this clonotype. The chain couples TRBV18 to TRBJ1-5; TRBD1 matches 11 bases. V lost 3 bases to trimming and J lost 5 bases; unmatched junction nucleotides: 3. This CDR3 spans 15 amino acids. Germline CDR1 KGHSH, CDR2 LQKENI. The CDR3 loop reads CASSPGQGGHQPQHF. The CDR3 DNA is TGTGCCAGCTCACCGGGACAGGGGGGCCATCAGCCCCAGCATTTT.

Many counts were recorded for this clonotype. This chain uses TRBV18 with TRBJ2-7; TRBD1 matches at 10 bases. Germline V CDR1 and CDR2: KGHSH, LQKENI. This CDR3 is 15 amino acids long. V was clipped by 6 bases and J by 3 bases; unmatched bases: 8. CDR3 in amino acids: CASSQGGTGDYEQYF. The DNA for the CDR3 is TGTGCCAGCTCTCAAGGCGGGACAGGGGACTACGAGCAGTACTTC. Full variable domain (rest looked up from reference TRBV18 and TRBJ2-7): NAGVMQNPRHLVRRRGQEARLRCSPMKGHSHVYWYRQLPEEGLKFMVYLQKENIIDESGMPKERFSAEFPKEGPSILRIQQVVRGDSAAYFCASSQGGTGDYEQYFGPGTRLTVT.

Ten or more counts support this clonotype. The V gene is TRBV5-1, the J gene TRBJ2-1; no clear D gene. With 2 bases removed from V and 0 bases from J, the gap between germline ends came to 12 bases. Germline CDR1 reads SGHRS; CDR2 reads YFSETQ. The CDR3 loop spans 16 amino acids. This chain's CDR3 is CASSLSGQASYNEQFF. The CDR3 DNA reads TGCGCCAGCAGCTTATCTGGGCAGGCCTCCTACAATGAGCAGTTCTTC.

This clonotype was seen repeatedly, ten times or more. A much larger clone sits a single nucleotide away, making a read error possible. This chain joins TRBV11-2 and TRBJ1-4, with a tentative D call TRBD1 (5 bases). The CDR3 has 13 residues. CDR1 is SGHAT, CDR2 FQNNGV, per germline. CDR3 protein: CASSVRGNEKLLF. CDR3 sequence (DNA): TGTGCCAGCAGCGTTAGGGGTAATGAAAAACTGCTTTTT.